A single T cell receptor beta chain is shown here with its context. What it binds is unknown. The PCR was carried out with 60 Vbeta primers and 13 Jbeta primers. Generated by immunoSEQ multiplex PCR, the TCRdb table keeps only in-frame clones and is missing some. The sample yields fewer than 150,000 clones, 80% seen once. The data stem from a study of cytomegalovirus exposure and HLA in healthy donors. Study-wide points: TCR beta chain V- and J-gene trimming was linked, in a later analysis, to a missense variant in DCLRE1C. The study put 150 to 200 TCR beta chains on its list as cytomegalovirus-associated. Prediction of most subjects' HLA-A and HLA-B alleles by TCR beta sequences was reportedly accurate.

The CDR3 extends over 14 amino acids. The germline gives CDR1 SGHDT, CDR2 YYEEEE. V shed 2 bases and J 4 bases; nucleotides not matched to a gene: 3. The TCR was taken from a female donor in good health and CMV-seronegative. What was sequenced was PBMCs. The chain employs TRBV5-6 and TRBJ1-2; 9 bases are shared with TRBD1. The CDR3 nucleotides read TGTGCCAGCAGCTTAGGGACAGGGAGCTATGGCTACACCTTC. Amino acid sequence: CASSLGTGSYGYTF.